The 30 T cell receptor beta chains below come from one sample, sequenced in a study of blood T cell repertoires in COVID-19. Data came from immunoSEQ multiplex PCR; TCRdb stores just in-frame clones and leaves some out. The sample records over 250,000 clones, around 90% being singletons. Sample: peripheral blood. The receptors were sampled from a middle-aged man with acute or convalescent COVID-19.

The rearrangement joins TRBV25-1 to TRBJ2-5; 7 positions agree with TRBD1. With V trimmed by 8 bases and J by 0 bases, 6 bases remained unmatched. Germline V gene data show CDR1 as MGHDK and CDR2 as SYGVNS. The CDR3 loop spans 14 amino acids. CDR3 protein: CASGTGAYQETQYF. The CDR3, as DNA: TGTGCCAGCGGAACAGGGGCGTACCAAGAGACCCAGTACTTC.

The chain has TRBV6-6 and TRBJ2-5; 7 bases are shared with TRBD1. CDR1 is MNHNY, CDR2 SVGAGI, per germline (reference sequence). The J segment lost 5 bases and the V segment lost 5 bases, leaving 5 bases of the junction unmatched. This CDR3 contains 13 residues. The CDR3 loop reads CASSRQGGETQYF. Written as DNA, the CDR3 is TGTGCCAGCAGTCGACAGGGTGGCGAGACCCAGTACTTC.

The rearrangement joins TRBV30 to TRBJ2-7, with D hard to call. The V gene lost 3 bases and the J gene lost 3 bases, with 18 bases spanning the gap. The germline CDR1 and CDR2 sequences are GTSNPN and SVGIG (reference sequence). This CDR3 has 15 residues. The CDR3 loop is CAWRPLSQVGYEQYF. The CDR3, as DNA: TGTGCCTGGAGACCACTCAGCCAGGTCGGCTACGAGCAGTACTTC.

The count of this clone is one. V usage is TRBV29-1 and J usage is TRBJ2-1; 7 bases are a match to TRBD1. Germline V gives CDR1 SQVTM, CDR2 ANQGSEA. This CDR3 is built from 13 residues. V shed 7 bases and J 4 bases; nucleotides not matched to a gene: 7. The CDR3 loop reads CSGRDSLYNEQFF. DNA of the CDR3: TGCAGCGGCCGGGACAGCCTTTACAATGAGCAGTTCTTC.

The chain has TRBV25-1 and TRBJ1-5; TRBD1 matches 7 bases. After removal of 4 bases from V and 7 bases from J, the junction contained 7 bases not matched to a gene. Germline CDR1 and CDR2: MGHDK and SYGVNS. The CDR3 has 14 residues. The CDR3 DNA is TGTGCCAGCAGTGCCACAGGGGCGGTGCAGCCCCAGCATTTT. Its protein product is CASSATGAVQPQHF.

V and J are TRBV3-1 (or the pseudogene TRBV3-2) and TRBJ2-1; tentative D call: TRBD2 (6 bases). The CDR3 contains 16 residues. The germline CDR1 and CDR2 sequences are LGHDT and YNNKEL (reference sequence). Between the trimmed V and J ends, which lost 1 base and 6 bases, there was a span of 16 bases. The CDR3 nucleotides read TGTGCCAGCAGCCAAGTGGGGCTAGCGTCGCTCAATGAGCAGTTCTTC. Translation gives CASSQVGLASLNEQFF.

In DNA, the CDR3 is TGCAGCGTTGAGTGGGGACAGGGTTCCTCTGGGGCCAACGTCCTGACTTTC. Translated, it gives CSVEWGQGSSGANVLTF. The chain employs TRBV29-1 and TRBJ2-6; 9 bases agree with TRBD1. Trimming cost V 3 bases and J 0 bases; bases outside gene matches: 6. There are 17 residues in the CDR3. Per germline, CDR1 SQVTM and CDR2 ANQGSEA.

This clone was recorded once. The chain recombines TRBV7-9 with TRBJ1-5, with 8 bases fitting TRBD1. This CDR3 region has 14 residues. CDR1 and CDR2 (germline): SEHNR, FQNEAQ (reference sequence). V shed 8 bases, J shed 7 bases, and the junction held 10 bases outside the gene matches. CDR3 in amino acids: CASSQDREDQPQHF. Written as DNA, the CDR3 is TGTGCCAGCTCCCAGGACAGGGAAGACCAGCCCCAGCATTTT. Looking up the rest from reference TRBV7-9 and TRBJ1-5 gives the full variable domain: DTGVSQNPRHKITKRGQNVTFRCDPISEHNRLYWYRQTLGQGPEFLTYFQNEAQLEKSRLLSDRFSAERPKGSFSTLEIQRTEQGDSAMYLCASSQDREDQPQHFGDGTRLSIL.

The gene calls are TRBV7-3 and TRBJ2-7, with 10 positions matching TRBD1. CDR1 is SGHTA and CDR2 is FQGTGA in the germline V gene. There are 15 residues in the CDR3. J gave up 2 bases and V 1 base, and 2 bases lay outside the gene matches. The CDR3 sequence: CASSLIGQGAYEQYF. In nucleotides, the CDR3 is TGTGCCAGCAGCTTAATAGGACAGGGGGCCTACGAGCAGTACTTC.

Here the CDR3 reads CASSQDFPDEQYF. CDR3 nucleotides: TGTGCCAGCAGCCAAGATTTCCCAGACGAGCAGTACTTC. This chain links TRBV4-2 with TRBJ2-7; D remains ambiguous. The germline V gene encodes CDR1 LGHNA and CDR2 YNFKEQ. Trimming took 0 bases from V and 5 from J, leaving 8 bases between them. This CDR3 region has 13 residues.

The rearrangement links TRBV5-8 to TRBJ1-5; D uncertain. Germline CDR1 SGHTS, CDR2 YDEGEE. V dropped 0 bases and J dropped 5 bases, with 9 bases sitting between them. The CDR3 is 14 amino acids. In DNA, the CDR3 is TGTGCCAGCAGCTTGGGCAGTTTTTATCAGCCCCAGCATTTT. Its translation: CASSLGSFYQPQHF.

J is TRBJ2-2 and V is TRBV19, with D unclear. CDR3 size: 17 residues. V was pared by 0 bases and J by 8 bases, with 19 bases between. CDR1 is LNHDA and CDR2 is SQIVND in the germline V gene (reference sequence). CDR3 nucleotide sequence: TGTGCCAGTAGTATAGATCTCGTGTACGGTCGGTCGGGGGAGCTGTTTTTT. The encoded protein is CASSIDLVYGRSGELFF.

This clone was seen just once. This chain connects TRBV11-2 to TRBJ1-2; weak D call: TRBD1 (5 bases). V was shortened by 1 base and J by 6 bases, with 15 bases between the two germline ends. CDR1 is SGHAT, CDR2 FQNNGV, per germline. The CDR3 length is 15 residues. CDR3 sequence reads: CASSLVSSGGDGYTF. DNA of the CDR3: TGTGCCAGCAGCTTAGTTTCGAGCGGAGGGGATGGCTACACCTTC.

The rearrangement uses TRBV6-4 and TRBJ1-6; D not resolved. The CDR3 spans 13 residues. Trimming took 3 bases from V and 7 from J, leaving 7 bases between them. CDR1 and CDR2 (germline): MRHNA, SNTAGT. The CDR3 DNA reads TGTGCCAGCAGTGAGACAAAGAATTCACCCCTCCACTTT. Translating it yields CASSETKNSPLHF.

This rearrangement joins TRBV5-1 to TRBJ2-7, with 11 bases aligning to TRBD2. J was trimmed by 3 bases and V by 0 bases; bases with no gene match: 5. CDR1 and CDR2 from the germline V gene are SGHRS and YFSETQ. This CDR3 region has 16 residues. The CDR3 sequence: CASSLVLLAGGYEQYF. CDR3 bases: TGCGCCAGCAGCTTGGTGCTCCTAGCGGGGGGCTACGAGCAGTACTTC.

The chain couples TRBV7-8 to TRBJ2-7; D possibly corresponds to TRBD2 (6 bases). The CDR3 has 15 residues. Germline loops: CDR1 SGHVS, CDR2 FQNEAQ. V lost 0 bases and J lost 2, with 11 bases in between. The DNA of the CDR3 is TGTGCCAGCAGCTTAGCGGGGGGTTGGACCTACGAGCAGTACTTC. Translated, it gives CASSLAGGWTYEQYF.

The rearrangement links TRBV10-1 to TRBJ2-2, with 10 positions matching TRBD1. V lost 7 bases and J lost 5; bases outside the gene matches: 7. Germline CDR1 is WNHNN and CDR2 is SYGVQD (reference sequence). This CDR3 spans 15 amino acids. The CDR3 DNA reads as TGCGCCAGCACAGCCGGGACAGGGGTAACCGGGGAGCTGTTTTTT. Protein: CASTAGTGVTGELFF.

The chain recombines TRBV20-1 with TRBJ2-2; a possible D gene is TRBD2 (6 bases). The V end lost 3 bases, the J end lost 5 bases, and 10 bases lay between the germline ends. The CDR3 extends over 13 amino acids. Germline-derived CDR1 and CDR2 are DFQATT and SNEGSKA (reference sequence). The CDR3 spells CSASVAGTGELFF. For the CDR3, the DNA is TGCAGTGCTAGTGTGGCGGGGACCGGGGAGCTGTTTTTT.

The chain has TRBV6-1 and TRBJ1-4; unclear D gene. V was cut by 1 base and J by 13 bases, with 7 bases left in between. The CDR3 is made up of 11 amino acids. CDR1 and CDR2 from the germline V gene are MNHNS and SASEGT. CDR3 residues: CASSEGVRLFF. Written as DNA, the CDR3 is TGTGCCAGCAGTGAAGGTGTCAGACTGTTTTTT.

The rearrangement joins TRBV6-1 to TRBJ1-1; no definite D call. The CDR3 is made up of 12 amino acids. V was clipped by 0 bases and J by 11 bases, with 10 bases between them. Germline values: CDR1 MNHNS, CDR2 SASEGT. The CDR3 sequence: CASSEARDSAFF. In DNA form, the CDR3 reads TGTGCCAGCAGTGAAGCACGTGACTCCGCTTTCTTT.

This clone was seen a handful of times. The chain recombines TRBV10-3 with TRBJ1-2; D is ambiguous. The CDR3 has 12 residues. V lost 0 bases to trimming and J lost 14 bases, with 13 bases between them. Germline V gene data show CDR1 as ENHRY and CDR2 as SYGVKD. CDR3 bases: TGTGCCATCAGTGAGTCCAAAGCTGGTGAAACCTTC. Protein: CAISESKAGETF.

Concerning this clone: Other DNA sequences in the same sample also yield this CDR3. The chain recombines TRBV5-5 with TRBJ1-1, with D hard to call. This CDR3 has 13 residues. Germline CDR1 and CDR2: SGHKS and YYEKEE (reference sequence). The V gene lost 0 bases and the J gene lost 3 bases, with 6 bases spanning the gap. In DNA form, the CDR3 reads TGTGCCAGCAGCTTGGACAGAGACACTGAAGCTTTCTTT. Its translation: CASSLDRDTEAFF.

The chain links TRBV5-5 to TRBJ1-5; D uncertain. There are 15 residues in the CDR3. Trimming left V 3 bases short and J 0 bases short, with 10 bases between. The germline gives CDR1 SGHKS, CDR2 YYEKEE (reference sequence). This CDR3 reads CASSYSDYSNQPQHF. CDR3 nucleotides: TGTGCCAGCAGCTACAGTGATTATAGCAATCAGCCCCAGCATTTT.

This clone was observed a few times. V and J are TRBV7-9 and TRBJ1-2, with D tentatively TRBD1 (5 bases). V lost 1 base and J lost 2, with 11 bases in between. This CDR3 is built from 15 residues. Germline V gene lookup returns CDR1 SEHNR and CDR2 FQNEAQ (reference sequence). DNA for the CDR3: TGTGCCAGCAGCTTAGAGGCGGGGGTAAACTATGGCTACACCTTC. Translated, it gives CASSLEAGVNYGYTF.

V gene TRBV9 combines with J gene TRBJ2-3, with D possibly matching TRBD1 (6 bases). The V end was cut by 3 bases, the J end by 2 bases, with 19 bases between. The CDR3 runs 17 residues. Germline V lookup: CDR1 SGDLS, CDR2 YYNGEE. The CDR3 protein is CASSAPAGRGNTDTQYF. The CDR3 DNA follows: TGTGCCAGCAGCGCCCCCGCAGGAAGGGGGAACACAGATACGCAGTATTTT.

V is TRBV11-2 and J is TRBJ1-1; no reliable D call. Germline CDR1 reads SGHAT; CDR2 reads FQNNGV. V lost 1 base and J lost 6, with 6 bases in between. This CDR3 spans 12 amino acids. The CDR3 sequence: CASSLAYSEAFF. In DNA form, the CDR3 reads TGTGCCAGCAGCTTAGCCTACTCTGAAGCTTTCTTT.

The rearrangement links TRBV5-1 to TRBJ2-6; D not resolved. V was cut by 7 bases and J by 1 base, with 9 bases left in between. The germline gives CDR1 SGHRS, CDR2 YFSETQ. This CDR3 is built from 14 residues. CDR3 sequence: CASRHQSGANVLTF. CDR3 in DNA: TGCGCCAGCCGACACCAATCTGGGGCCAACGTCCTGACTTTC.

The chain couples TRBV9 to TRBJ1-2, with D possibly being TRBD1 (6 bases). The V end was cut by 4 bases, the J end by 6 bases, with 19 bases between. The CDR3 is 15 residues long. Germline V gene data show CDR1 as SGDLS and CDR2 as YYNGEE. The CDR3 here is CASSTTGSFENGYTF. CDR3 bases: TGTGCCAGCAGCACAACAGGGAGCTTCGAGAATGGCTACACCTTC.

The chain carries TRBV7-9 and TRBJ2-3, with D uncertain. The V end lost 5 bases, the J end lost 3 bases, and 6 bases lay between the germline ends. This CDR3 has 12 residues. Looked up from germline, CDR1 is SEHNR and CDR2 is FQNEAQ (reference sequence). CDR3 residues: CASSVLTDTQYF. For the CDR3, the DNA is TGTGCCAGCAGCGTACTTACAGATACGCAGTATTTT. Complete variable domain (other parts from reference TRBV7-9 and TRBJ2-3): DTGVSQNPRHKITKRGQNVTFRCDPISEHNRLYWYRQTLGQGPEFLTYFQNEAQLEKSRLLSDRFSAERPKGSFSTLEIQRTEQGDSAMYLCASSVLTDTQYFGPGTRLTVL.

This clone was counted a single time. This rearrangement joins TRBV11-2 to TRBJ2-3; 7 bases map to TRBD1. The CDR3 length is 12 residues. With 9 bases clipped from V and 4 bases from J, the junction kept 4 bases outside the gene matches. Per the germline V gene, CDR1 is SGHAT and CDR2 is FQNNGV. CDR3 bases: TGTGCCAGTCGAGGGGGCGCAGATACGCAGTATTTT. This sequence encodes CASRGGADTQYF.